The text below deals with one TCR beta chain. As yet, its antigen is unknown. Patients showing uncontrolled infection, other autoimmune disease, pregnancy or lactation were ineligible. The V gene end was trimmed by 8 bases and the J gene end by 6 bases; junction bases not matched to a gene: 14. Germline CDR1 SNHLY, CDR2 FYNNEI. This CDR3 is 16 amino acids long. Amplification of TCR beta CDR3 regions used RNA as the template. HTBI primers were the set used in a first-round RT-PCR of the TCR CDR3. MiXCR, run by TCRdb on the multiplex PCR reads, gives a single entry per CDR3 protein. This sample has hundreds of thousands of distinct CDR3 sequences, with about a fifth found just once. The sample is drawn from a study of T cells in Graves' hyperthyroidism and ophthalmopathy. Regarding the study as a whole: In the analysis, a 13 V-J model separated ophthalmopathy from stable hyperthyroidism.

The rearrangement uses TRBV2 and TRBJ2-2; TRBD1 matches at 8 bases. Sequencing was done on a sample of blood. The receptor comes from a man aged 25-40 years with Graves' ophthalmopathy. The CDR3 region is CASDAAGQAQPGELFF. The CDR3 coding sequence is TGTGCCAGCGACGCCGCGGGACAGGCTCAGCCCGGGGAGCTGTTTTTT.